A single T cell receptor (beta chain) is shown here with its context. Its antigen is currently unknown. TCR beta CDR3 regions were amplified from RNA transcripts. The HTBI primer set drove a first-round RT-PCR of the TCR CDR3. TCRdb itself ran the multiplex PCR reads through MiXCR, one entry per CDR3 protein. Here the sample spans about 570,000 distinct CDR3 sequences, roughly 50% being singletons. The sample is drawn from a study of T cells in Graves' hyperthyroidism and ophthalmopathy. Study-wide results and limits: Blood samples included most of the expanded thyroid clonotypes exceeding 0.001.

The CDR3 is made up of 12 amino acids. Germline V lookup: CDR1 SQVTM, CDR2 ANQGSEA. The J segment lost 7 bases and the V segment lost 5 bases, leaving 8 bases of the junction unmatched. Patients having uncontrolled infection, another autoimmune disease, pregnancy or lactation were not included. This chain uses TRBV29-1 with TRBJ2-7, with 7 positions matching TRBD1. The source is an adult woman with Graves' disease, either hyperthyroidism or ophthalmopathy (not recorded which). The specimen was peripheral blood or thyroid tissue (not recorded which). The CDR3 here is CSVRKGGGEQYF. The CDR3, as DNA: TGCAGCGTTCGTAAAGGGGGCGGGGAGCAGTACTTC.